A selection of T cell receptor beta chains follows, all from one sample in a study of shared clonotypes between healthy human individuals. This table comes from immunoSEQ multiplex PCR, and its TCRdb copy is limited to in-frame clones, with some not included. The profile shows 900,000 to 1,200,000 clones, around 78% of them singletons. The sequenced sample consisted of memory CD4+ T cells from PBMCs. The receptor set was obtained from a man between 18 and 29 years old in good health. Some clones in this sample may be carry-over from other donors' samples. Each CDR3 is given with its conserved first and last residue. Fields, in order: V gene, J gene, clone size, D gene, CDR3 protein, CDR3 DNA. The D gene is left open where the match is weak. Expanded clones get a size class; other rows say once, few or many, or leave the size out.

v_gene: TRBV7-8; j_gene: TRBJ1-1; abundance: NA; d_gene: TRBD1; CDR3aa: CASSGYRGGRTEAFF; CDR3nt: TGTGCCAGCAGCGGATACAGGGGGGGACGAACTGAAGCTTTCTTT
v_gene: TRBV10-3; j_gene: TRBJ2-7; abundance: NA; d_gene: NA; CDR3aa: CAISEDYEQYF; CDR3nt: TGTGCCATCAGTGAGGATTATGAGCAGTACTTC
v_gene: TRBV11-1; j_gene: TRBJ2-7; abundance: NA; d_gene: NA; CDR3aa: CASSFTQPDYEQYF; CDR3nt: TGTGCCAGCAGCTTCACCCAGCCGGACTACGAGCAGTACTTC
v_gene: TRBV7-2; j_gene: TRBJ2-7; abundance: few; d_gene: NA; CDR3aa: CASSSDLYEQYF; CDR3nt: TGTGCCAGCAGCTCGGACTTGTACGAGCAGTACTTC
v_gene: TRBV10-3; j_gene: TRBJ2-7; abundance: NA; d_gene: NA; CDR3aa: CAITRDGTYEQYF; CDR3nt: TGTGCCATCACCAGGGACGGGACCTACGAGCAGTACTTC
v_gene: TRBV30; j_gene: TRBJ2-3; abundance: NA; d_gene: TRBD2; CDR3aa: CAWGGTSGSTDTQYF; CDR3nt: TGTGCCTGGGGGGGGACTAGCGGGAGCACAGATACGCAGTATTTT
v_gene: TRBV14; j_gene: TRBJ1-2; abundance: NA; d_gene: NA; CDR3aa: CASSQRGGGPFYGYTF; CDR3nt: TGTGCCAGCAGCCAACGGGGCGGGGGGCCCTTCTATGGCTACACCTTC
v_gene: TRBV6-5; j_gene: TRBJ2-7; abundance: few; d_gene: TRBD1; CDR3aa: CASSFRDRGFYEQYF; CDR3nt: TGTGCCAGCAGTTTCCGGGACAGGGGGTTCTACGAGCAGTACTTC
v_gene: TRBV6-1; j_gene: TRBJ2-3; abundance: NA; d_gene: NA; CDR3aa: CASSPPGADTQYF; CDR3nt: TGTGCCAGCAGCCCCCCAGGAGCAGATACGCAGTATTTT
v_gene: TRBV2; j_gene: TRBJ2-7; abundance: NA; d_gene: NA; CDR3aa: CASSPRATHSYEQYF; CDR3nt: TGTGCCAGCAGCCCTAGGGCGACTCACTCCTACGAGCAGTACTTC
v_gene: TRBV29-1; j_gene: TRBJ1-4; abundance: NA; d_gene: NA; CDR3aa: CSATKDNVKLFF; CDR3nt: TGCAGCGCAACGAAGGACAATGTAAAACTGTTTTTT
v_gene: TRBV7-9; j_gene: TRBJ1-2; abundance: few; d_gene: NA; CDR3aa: CASSPRVVAYGYTF; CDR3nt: TGTGCCAGCAGCCCGAGGGTCGTAGCGTATGGCTACACCTTC
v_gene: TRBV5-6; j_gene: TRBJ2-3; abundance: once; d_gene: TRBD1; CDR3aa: CASSWGDRGRTDTQYF; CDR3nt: TGTGCCAGCAGCTGGGGGGACAGGGGACGCACAGATACGCAGTATTTT
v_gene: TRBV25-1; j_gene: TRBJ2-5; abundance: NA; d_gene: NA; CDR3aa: CASSALGGPATQYF; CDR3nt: TGTGCCAGCAGTGCGCTTGGAGGGCCAGCGACCCAGTACTTC
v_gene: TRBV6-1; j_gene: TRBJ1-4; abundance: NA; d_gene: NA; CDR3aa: CATTTGTTNEKLFF; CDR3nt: TGTGCCACCACGACGGGAACAACTAATGAAAAACTGTTTTTT
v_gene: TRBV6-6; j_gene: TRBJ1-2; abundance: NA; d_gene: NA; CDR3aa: CASSYSTGTYNYGYTF; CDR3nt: TGTGCCAGCAGTTACTCAACAGGGACTTATAACTATGGCTACACCTTC
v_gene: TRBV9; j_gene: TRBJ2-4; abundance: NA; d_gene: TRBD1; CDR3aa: CASSVNDGNTGVDKNIQYF; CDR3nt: TGTGCCAGCAGCGTCAACGATGGCAATACAGGGGTTGACAAAAACATTCAGTACTTC
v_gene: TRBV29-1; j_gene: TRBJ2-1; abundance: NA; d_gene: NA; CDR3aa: CSGASTASLGDEQFF; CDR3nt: TGCAGCGGCGCATCAACAGCGAGCCTGGGGGATGAGCAGTTCTTC
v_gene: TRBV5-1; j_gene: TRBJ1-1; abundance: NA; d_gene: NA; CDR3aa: CASSLASGIRGEAFF; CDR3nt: TGCGCCAGCAGCTTGGCCTCAGGGATCAGGGGTGAAGCTTTCTTT
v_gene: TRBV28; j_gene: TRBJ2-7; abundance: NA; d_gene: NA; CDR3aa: CASSPTRHSNEQYF; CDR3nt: TGTGCCAGCAGTCCCACACGACACTCCAACGAGCAGTACTTC
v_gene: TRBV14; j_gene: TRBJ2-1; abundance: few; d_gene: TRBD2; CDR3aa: CASSRQGLAGGGEQFF; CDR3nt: TGTGCCAGCAGCCGGCAGGGACTAGCGGGAGGGGGTGAGCAGTTCTTC
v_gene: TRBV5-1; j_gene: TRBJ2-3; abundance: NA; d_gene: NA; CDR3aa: CASSQATDTQYF; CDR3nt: TGCGCCAGCAGTCAAGCCACAGATACGCAGTATTTT
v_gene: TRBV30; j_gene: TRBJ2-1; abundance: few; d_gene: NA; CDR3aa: CAWSVLDEQFF; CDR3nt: TGTGCCTGGAGTGTATTGGATGAGCAGTTCTTC
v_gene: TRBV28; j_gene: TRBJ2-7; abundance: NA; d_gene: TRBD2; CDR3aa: CASSLLAGAYEQYF; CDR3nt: TGTGCCAGCAGTTTACTAGCGGGAGCTTACGAGCAGTACTTC
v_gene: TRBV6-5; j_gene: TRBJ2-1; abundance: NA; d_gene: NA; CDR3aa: CASSRTSHNEQFF; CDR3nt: TGTGCCAGCAGTCGAACTAGCCACAATGAGCAGTTCTTC
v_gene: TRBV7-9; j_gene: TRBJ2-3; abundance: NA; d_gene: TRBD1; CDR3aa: CASSLPRGQGAPDTQYF; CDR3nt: TGTGCCAGCAGCTTACCCCGGGGACAGGGCGCCCCAGATACGCAGTATTTT
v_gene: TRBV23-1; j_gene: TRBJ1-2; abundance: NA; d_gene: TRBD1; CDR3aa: CASIRTGRWRNYGYTF; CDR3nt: TGCGCCAGCATCCGGACAGGGCGCTGGAGGAACTATGGCTACACCTTC
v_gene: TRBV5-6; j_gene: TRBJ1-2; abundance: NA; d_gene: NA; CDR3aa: CASSLEGVYTF; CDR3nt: TGTGCCAGCAGCTTGGAAGGTGTCTACACCTTC
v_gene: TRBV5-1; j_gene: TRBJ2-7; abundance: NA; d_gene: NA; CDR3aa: CASSSKTPPYEQYF; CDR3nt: TGCGCCAGCAGCTCCAAGACTCCCCCCTACGAGCAGTACTTC
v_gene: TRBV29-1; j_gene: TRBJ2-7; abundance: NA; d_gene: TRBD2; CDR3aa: CSGASRDYLYF; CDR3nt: TGCAGCGGGGCCTCCCGGGACTATCTCTACTTC
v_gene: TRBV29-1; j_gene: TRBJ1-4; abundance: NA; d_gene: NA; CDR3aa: CSVELGGATNEKLFF; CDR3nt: TGCAGCGTTGAACTTGGGGGAGCAACTAATGAAAAACTGTTTTTT
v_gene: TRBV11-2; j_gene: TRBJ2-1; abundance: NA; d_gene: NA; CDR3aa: CASSLESRGEQFF; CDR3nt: TGTGCCAGCAGCCTCGAAAGTCGGGGTGAGCAGTTCTTC
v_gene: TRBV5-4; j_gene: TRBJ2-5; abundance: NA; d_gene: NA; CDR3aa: CASSFAQSQETQYF; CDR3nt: TGTGCCAGCAGCTTTGCTCAGAGTCAAGAGACCCAGTACTTC